The subject of this entry is one TCR beta chain. Antigen unknown. Patients with Susac syndrome met diagnostic criteria defined recently for definite or probable disease. CDR1 MGHDK and CDR2 SYGVNS come from the germline V gene. The trim removed 1 base at V and 2 bases at J, leaving 8 bases unmatched. This CDR3 contains 16 residues. RNA totalling roughly 0.45 to 1 ug underwent reverse transcription with random hexamers. TCRdb redid the calling of the immunoSEQ multiplex PCR reads with MiXCR, one entry per CDR3 protein. This sample has around 81,000 distinct CDR3 sequences, with nearly 95% found just once. These data belong to a study of CD8 T cells in Susac syndrome. Study as a whole: Patients with Susac syndrome who were sequenced included over five with active disease and under ten in remission.

Study results and limitations: Susac-specific public clones were found in both the total CD8+ and the CD8+ TEMRA repertoires, with fewer than 20 in the former and roughly five in the latter. Susac CD8+ clonal expansion peaked in TEMRA cells and active patients.

Sequenced material: CD8+ T cells from PBMCs. The chain couples TRBV25-1 to TRBJ2-7, with TRBD1 matching over 7 bases. The TCR sequence derives from a human donor with Susac syndrome. CDR3 bases: TGTGCCAGCAGTGAATTGACAGGGAGAAAGGCCTACGAGCAGTACTTC. The encoded protein is CASSELTGRKAYEQYF.